The rows below give T cell receptor beta chains drawn from one sample of a study of T cell responses to AZD1222 COVID-19 vaccine. The protocol was immunoSEQ multiplex PCR, while the TCRdb copy is restricted to in-frame clones and leaves out a portion. The table records some 150,000 clones, about 91% of them present only once. The starting material was peripheral blood, obtained on day 0 of AZD1222 vaccination. These receptors came from an adult in good health. CDR3s include the opening cysteine and the closing phenylalanine or tryptophan. A D gene is named only where the DNA matches it firmly. Only part of the rows carry a size: once, few, many, or a class if the clone is expanded.

TRBV4-1	TRBD1	few	16	TRBJ1-6	TGCGCCAGCAGCCAAGATCCGGGACAGATGAATTCACCCCTCCACTTT	CASSQDPGQMNSPLHF
TRBV19	TRBD1	-	15	TRBJ2-7	TGTGCCAGTAGTATAACGGACAGGGCCTCCTACGAGCAGTACTTC	CASSITDRASYEQYF
TRBV10-3	-	-	13	TRBJ1-2	TGTGCCATCAGTGGGGGGCCAGCTTATGGCTACACCTTC	CAISGGPAYGYTF
TRBV3-1/TRBV3-2	-	once	19	TRBJ1-3	TGTGCCAGCAGCCAACGGGGTCTGGGACTCAAGAGCTCTGGAAACACCATATATTTT	CASSQRGLGLKSSGNTIYF
TRBV11-2	-	-	14	TRBJ2-3	TGTGCCAGCAGCTTTCGGCCCAGCACAGATACGCAGTATTTT	CASSFRPSTDTQYF
TRBV2	TRBD2	-	15	TRBJ2-3	TGTGCCAGCAGTGAGGGCCTAGCGGTTCCAGATACGCAGTATTTT	CASSEGLAVPDTQYF
TRBV18	-	-	15	TRBJ1-1	TGTGCCAGCTCACCACAGGACGCAAAGCGGACTGAAGCTTTCTTT	CASSPQDAKRTEAFF
TRBV27	TRBD2	-	15	TRBJ2-1	TGTGCCAGCAGTTCCGGACTAGCGGGGGTTAATGAGCAGTTCTTC	CASSSGLAGVNEQFF
TRBV7-3	TRBD2	-	14	TRBJ2-2	TGTGCCAGCAGCTCGAGCGGGGAGGGCGGGGAGCTGTTTTTT	CASSSSGEGGELFF
TRBV5-1	-	-	14	TRBJ1-2	TGCGCCAGCAGCTTGGCCCCGGGGAACTATGGCTACACCTTC	CASSLAPGNYGYTF
TRBV11-2	TRBD2	-	15	TRBJ2-3	TGTTCCAGCAGCGCTCTTTTAGCGGGGGGGAATCCGCAGTATTTT	CSSSALLAGGNPQYF
TRBV6-5	-	-	15	TRBJ2-7	TGTGCCAGCAGTTATGGCGGGATCCAGTCCTACGAGCAGTACTTC	CASSYGGIQSYEQYF
TRBV3-1/TRBV3-2	TRBD1	-	18	TRBJ1-2	TGTGCCAGCAGCCAACCTCTATCCGACGGACAGGGGAACTATGGCTACACCTTC	CASSQPLSDGQGNYGYTF